The entry below describes one T cell receptor (beta chain). The antigen is unknown. PBMCs were not maintained or expanded in culture before analysis. These data belong to a study of neoadjuvant anti-PD-1 for oral cavity cancer. On the study more broadly: Most patients had three to four biweekly doses of 3 mg/kg nivolumab before resection. Broader study findings: Only a few patients per response group were TCR-analyzed; validation needed.

Here immunoSEQ multiplex PCR was the method, and the copy in TCRdb shows in-frame clones only, minus some. The sample includes about 14,000 clones, less than 75% of them seen just once. Germline lookup yields CDR1 LNHDA and CDR2 SQIVND (reference sequence). This CDR3 has 14 amino acids. V dropped 3 bases and J dropped 4 bases, with 12 bases sitting between them. V usage is TRBV19 and J usage is TRBJ2-5, with D hard to call. The receptor was isolated from a person between 35 and 79 years old with oral cavity squamous cell carcinoma. The source material was PBMCs, sampled before nivolumab (anti-PD-1) treatment. Written as DNA, the CDR3 is TGTGCCAGTAGTATTGGCTGGCGCCTAGAGACCCAGTACTTC. Its translation is CASSIGWRLETQYF.